The TCR beta chain described here comes from a study of cytomegalovirus exposure and HLA in healthy donors. About this clone: Its antigen is unknown.

The CDR3 is made up of 16 amino acids. Germline lookup yields CDR1 GTSNPN and CDR2 SVGIG (reference sequence). The V end was cut by 5 bases, the J end by 1 base, with 19 bases between. General study results and limits: There were about 160 TCR beta chains listed as cytomegalovirus-associated.

Generated by immunoSEQ multiplex PCR, the TCRdb table keeps only in-frame clones and is missing some. The sample lists around 70,000 clones; around 90% were seen once. The sample comprised PBMCs. This clonotype originated in a man between 18 and 35 years old in good health and CMV-seronegative. This chain uses TRBV30 with TRBJ2-3; D call uncertain. The CDR3 region has the DNA TGTGCCTGGTCAATGACTGGCAGACCAGGCACAGATACGCAGTATTTT. Amino acid sequence: CAWSMTGRPGTDTQYF.